A few counts support the clone carrying this T cell receptor beta chain. What it recognizes is unknown. The sample originates from a study of cytomegalovirus exposure and HLA in healthy donors. Regarding the study as a whole: Most TCR beta V segments were productive about 87% or about 30% of the time in an earlier analysis.

The CDR3 contains 18 residues. The germline V gene encodes CDR1 SGHAT and CDR2 FQNNGV. V lost 0 bases and J 3 bases, leaving 19 bases between the germline ends. The PCR made use of 60 Vbeta and 13 Jbeta primers. Method: immunoSEQ multiplex PCR; TCRdb's copy keeps in-frame clones and lacks some. The repertoire consists of approximately 72,000 clones, with roughly four fifths occurring once and the leading ten covering 1.5% to 2%. This receptor was obtained from a man between 18 and 29 years old in good health and CMV-seronegative. The chain recombines TRBV11-2 with TRBJ2-3, with a weak D call TRBD2 (5 bases). Sequences were obtained from PBMCs. This CDR3 is CASSLDLLEEALTDTQYF. DNA of the CDR3: TGTGCCAGCAGCTTAGATTTGCTGGAGGAAGCGCTTACAGATACGCAGTATTTT. Supplemented by reference TRBV11-2 and TRBJ2-3, the full variable domain reads EAGVAQSPRYKIIEKRQSVAFWCNPISGHATLYWYQQILGQGPKLLIQFQNNGVVDDSQLPKDRFSAERLKGVDSTLKIQPAKLEDSAVYLCASSLDLLEEALTDTQYFGPGTRLTVL.